The 3 T cell receptor beta chains below come from one sample, sequenced in a study of control samples from healthy donors and cancer patients. The repertoire was sequenced with immunoSEQ multiplex PCR; TCRdb's copy has only in-frame clones and lacks some. The sample lists 100,000 to 150,000 clones, 90% occurring once. The source material was blood. The receptors were gathered from a man in his forties in good health.

The V call is TRBV28, the J call TRBJ1-1; no definite D call. Germline V gene lookup returns CDR1 MDHEN and CDR2 SYDVKM. CDR3 length: 13 amino acids. Trimming took 3 bases from V and 0 from J, leaving 5 bases between them. The CDR3 is CASSFIMNTEAFF. In DNA, the CDR3 is TGTGCCAGCAGTTTTATCATGAACACTGAAGCTTTCTTT.

In regard to this clone: A junction boundary mismatches the germline segment, possibly from a read error. The V call is TRBV12-3 or TRBV12-4, the J call TRBJ2-1; TRBD1 might be the D (6 bases). The CDR3 extends over 12 amino acids. The CDR3 here is CASSLGGYEQFF. The CDR3 region has the DNA TGTGCCAGCAGCTTAGGGGGTTATGAGCAGTTCTTC.

The chain couples TRBV10-3 to TRBJ1-2; D unresolved. The germline CDR1 and CDR2 sequences are ENHRY and SYGVKD. V lost 3 bases, J lost 7 bases, and 9 bases lay in between. This CDR3 comprises 12 residues. The CDR3 sequence: CAISEGYAGYTF. In nucleotides, the CDR3 is TGTGCCATCAGTGAAGGGTACGCTGGCTACACCTTC.